This paragraph reports one T cell receptor (beta chain). Its specificity is not known. The protocol was immunoSEQ multiplex PCR, while the TCRdb copy is restricted to in-frame clones and leaves out a portion. The sample lists roughly 770,000 clones, 90% to 98% seen once, with less than 0.25% in the top ten. Terminally differentiated effector memory CD45RA+ cells were excluded by CCR7 positive selection of CD45RO-negative cells. This specimen comes from a study of shared clonotypes between healthy human individuals. The CDR3 has 16 residues. The germline V and J ends were trimmed by 4 bases and 4 bases, with 17 bases remaining between them. Study-level findings and limits: Four donors shared 4.5% to 6.5% of their naive CD4 clonotypes.

The clonotype was recovered from a man aged 25-40 years in good health. Sequencing was performed on naive CD8+ T cells sorted from blood. This chain links TRBV7-1 with TRBJ2-1; D unresolved. TRBV7-1 is an open reading frame whose function is uncertain. The CDR3 region has the DNA TGTGCCAGCAGCTTAGGGCCGACACTTGGGTACAATGAGCAGTTCTTC. This codes for CASSLGPTLGYNEQFF.